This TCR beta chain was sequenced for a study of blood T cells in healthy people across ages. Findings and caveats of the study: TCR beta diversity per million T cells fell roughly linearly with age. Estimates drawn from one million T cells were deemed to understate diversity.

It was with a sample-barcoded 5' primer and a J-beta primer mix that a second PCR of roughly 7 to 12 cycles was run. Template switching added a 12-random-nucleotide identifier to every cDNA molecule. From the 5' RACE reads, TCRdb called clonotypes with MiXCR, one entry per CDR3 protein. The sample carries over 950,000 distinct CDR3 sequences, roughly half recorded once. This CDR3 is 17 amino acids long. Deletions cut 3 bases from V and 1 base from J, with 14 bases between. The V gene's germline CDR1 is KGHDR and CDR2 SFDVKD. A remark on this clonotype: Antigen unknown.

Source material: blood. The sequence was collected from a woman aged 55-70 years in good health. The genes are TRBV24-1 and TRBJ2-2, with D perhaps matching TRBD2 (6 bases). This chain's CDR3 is CATSDQPGLLNTGELFF. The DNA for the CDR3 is TGTGCCACCAGTGATCAACCGGGACTCCTGAACACCGGGGAGCTGTTTTTT.